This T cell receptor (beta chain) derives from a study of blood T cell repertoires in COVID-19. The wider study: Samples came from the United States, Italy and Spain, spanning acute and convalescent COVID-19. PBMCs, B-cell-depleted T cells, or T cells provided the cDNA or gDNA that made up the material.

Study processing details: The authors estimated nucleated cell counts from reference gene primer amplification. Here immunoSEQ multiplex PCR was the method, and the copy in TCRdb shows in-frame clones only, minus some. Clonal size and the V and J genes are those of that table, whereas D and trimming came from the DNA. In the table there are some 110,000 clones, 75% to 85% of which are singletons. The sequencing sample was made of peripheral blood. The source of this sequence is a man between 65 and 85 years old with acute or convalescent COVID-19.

CDR3 coding DNA: TGCGCCAGCAGCCAAGACCCAGGATTCTACGAGCAGTACTTC. This gives the protein CASSQDPGFYEQYF. V usage is TRBV4-1 and J usage is TRBJ2-7; D gene ambiguous. Trimming cost V 0 bases and J 3 bases, with 9 bases left between them. Germline assignment: CDR1 MGHRA and CDR2 YSYEKL. This CDR3 has 14 residues.